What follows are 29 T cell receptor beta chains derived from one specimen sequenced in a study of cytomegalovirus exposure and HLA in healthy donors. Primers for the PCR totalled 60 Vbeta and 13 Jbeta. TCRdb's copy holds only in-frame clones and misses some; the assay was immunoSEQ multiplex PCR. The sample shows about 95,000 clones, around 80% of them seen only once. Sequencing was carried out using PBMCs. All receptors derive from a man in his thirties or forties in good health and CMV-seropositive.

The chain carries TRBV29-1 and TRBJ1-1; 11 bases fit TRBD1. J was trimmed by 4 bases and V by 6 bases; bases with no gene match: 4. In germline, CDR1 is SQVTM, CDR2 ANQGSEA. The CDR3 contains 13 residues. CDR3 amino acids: CSVRTGGLTEAFF. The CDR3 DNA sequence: TGCAGCGTAAGGACAGGGGGCCTCACTGAAGCTTTCTTT.

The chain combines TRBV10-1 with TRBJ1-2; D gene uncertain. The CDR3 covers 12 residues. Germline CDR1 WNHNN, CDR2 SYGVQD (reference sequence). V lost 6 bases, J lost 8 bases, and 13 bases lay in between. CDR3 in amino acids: CASRNIFSGYTF. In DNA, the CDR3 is TGCGCCAGCAGGAACATCTTTTCCGGCTACACCTTC.

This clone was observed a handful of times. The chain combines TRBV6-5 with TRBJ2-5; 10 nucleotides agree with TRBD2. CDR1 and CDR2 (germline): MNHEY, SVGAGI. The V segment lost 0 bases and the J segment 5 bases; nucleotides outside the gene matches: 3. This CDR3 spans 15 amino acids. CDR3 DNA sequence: TGTGCCAGCAGTTACTCCGGGACTAGCGCCGAGACCCAGTACTTC. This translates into CASSYSGTSAETQYF.

CDR3 residues: CASSPGLAIPDTQYF. DNA of the CDR3: TGTGCCAGTAGTCCGGGACTAGCGATTCCAGATACGCAGTATTTT. V usage is TRBV19 and J usage is TRBJ2-3; 10 positions match TRBD2. J lost 4 bases, V lost 5 bases, and 6 bases had no gene match. The length of the CDR3 is 15 residues. Germline loops: CDR1 LNHDA, CDR2 SQIVND (reference sequence).

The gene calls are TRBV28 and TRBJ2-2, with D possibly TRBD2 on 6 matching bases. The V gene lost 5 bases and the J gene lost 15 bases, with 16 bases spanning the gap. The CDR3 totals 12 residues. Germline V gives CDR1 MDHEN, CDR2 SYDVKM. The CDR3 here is CASSLPTGLLFF. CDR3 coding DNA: TGTGCCAGCAGTCTGCCTACGGGACTGTTGTTTTTT.

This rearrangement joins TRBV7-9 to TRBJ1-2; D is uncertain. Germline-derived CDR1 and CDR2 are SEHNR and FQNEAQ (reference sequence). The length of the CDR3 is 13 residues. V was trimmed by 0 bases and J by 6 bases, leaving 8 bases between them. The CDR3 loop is CASSLAEGDGYTF. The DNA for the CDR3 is TGTGCCAGCAGCTTAGCGGAGGGAGATGGCTACACCTTC.

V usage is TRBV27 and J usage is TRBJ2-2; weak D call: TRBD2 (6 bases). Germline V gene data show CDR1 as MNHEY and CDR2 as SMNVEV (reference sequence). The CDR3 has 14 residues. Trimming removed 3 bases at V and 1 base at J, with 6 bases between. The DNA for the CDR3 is TGTGCCAGCAGTTTCGGGGGGAACACCGGGGAGCTGTTTTTT. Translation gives CASSFGGNTGELFF.

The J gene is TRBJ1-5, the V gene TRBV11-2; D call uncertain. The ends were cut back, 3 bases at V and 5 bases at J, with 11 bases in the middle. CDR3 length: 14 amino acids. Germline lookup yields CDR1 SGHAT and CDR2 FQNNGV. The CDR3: CASSFRGRDQPQHF. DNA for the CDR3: TGTGCCAGCAGCTTCCGTGGGCGGGATCAGCCCCAGCATTTT.

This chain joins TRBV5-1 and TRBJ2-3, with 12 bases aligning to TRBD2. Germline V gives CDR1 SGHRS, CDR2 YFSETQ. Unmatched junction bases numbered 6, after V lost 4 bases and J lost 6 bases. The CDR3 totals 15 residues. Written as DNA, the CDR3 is TGCGCCAGCAGCCTTCCGACTAGCGGGGGTGATACGCAGTATTTT. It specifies CASSLPTSGGDTQYF. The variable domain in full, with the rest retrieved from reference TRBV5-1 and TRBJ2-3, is KAGVTQTPRYLIKTRGQQVTLSCSPISGHRSVSWYQQTPGQGLQFLFEYFSETQRNKGNFPGRFSGRQFSNSRSEMNVSTLELGDSALYLCASSLPTSGGDTQYFGPGTRLTVL.

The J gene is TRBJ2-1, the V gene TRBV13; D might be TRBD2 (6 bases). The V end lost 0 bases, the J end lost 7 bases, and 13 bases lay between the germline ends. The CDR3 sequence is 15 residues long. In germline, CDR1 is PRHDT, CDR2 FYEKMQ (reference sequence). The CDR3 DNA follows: TGTGCCAGCAGCTTAGGGACTAGGGATTGGAATGAGCAGTTCTTC. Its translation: CASSLGTRDWNEQFF.

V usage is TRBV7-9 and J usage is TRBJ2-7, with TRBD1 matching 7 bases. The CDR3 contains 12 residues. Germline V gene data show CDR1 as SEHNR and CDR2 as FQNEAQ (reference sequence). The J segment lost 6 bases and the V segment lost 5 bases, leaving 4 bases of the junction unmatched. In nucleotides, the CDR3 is TGTGCCAGCAGCCTAACAGGGGCCGAGCAGTACTTC. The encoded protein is CASSLTGAEQYF.

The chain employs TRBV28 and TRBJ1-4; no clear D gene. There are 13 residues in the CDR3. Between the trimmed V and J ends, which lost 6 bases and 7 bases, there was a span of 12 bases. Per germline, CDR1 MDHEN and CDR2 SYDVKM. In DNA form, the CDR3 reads TGTGCCAGCAGCACACCGGGTGGTGAAAAACTGTTTTTT. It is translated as CASSTPGGEKLFF.

The CDR3 region is CASSGAMGTEAFF. In nucleotides, the CDR3 is TGTGCCTCCTCAGGGGCGATGGGCACTGAAGCTTTCTTT. This chain uses TRBV30 with TRBJ1-1; possible D gene TRBD1, 6 bases. The germline V gene encodes CDR1 GTSNPN and CDR2 SVGIG (reference sequence). Trimming took 7 bases from V and 4 from J, leaving 16 bases between them. This CDR3 region has 13 residues. Combining the CDR3 with reference TRBV30 and TRBJ1-1 gives the whole variable domain SQTIHQWPATLVQPVGSPLSLECTVEGTSNPNLYWYRQAAGRGLQLLFYSVGIGQISSEVPQNLSASRPQDRQFILSSKKLLLSDSGFYLCASSGAMGTEAFFGQGTRLTVV.

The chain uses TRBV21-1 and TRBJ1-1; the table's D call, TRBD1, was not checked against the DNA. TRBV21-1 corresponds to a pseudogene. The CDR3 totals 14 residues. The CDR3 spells CASSKEGGNTEAFF. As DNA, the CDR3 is TGTGCCAGCAGCAAAGAAGGGGGGAACACTGAAGCTTTCTTT.

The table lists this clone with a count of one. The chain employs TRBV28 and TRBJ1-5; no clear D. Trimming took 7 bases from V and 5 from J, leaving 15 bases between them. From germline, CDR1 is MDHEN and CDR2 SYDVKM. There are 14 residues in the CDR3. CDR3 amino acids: CASTLLFSDQPQHF. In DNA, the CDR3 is TGTGCCAGCACCCTGCTATTCTCGGATCAGCCCCAGCATTTT.

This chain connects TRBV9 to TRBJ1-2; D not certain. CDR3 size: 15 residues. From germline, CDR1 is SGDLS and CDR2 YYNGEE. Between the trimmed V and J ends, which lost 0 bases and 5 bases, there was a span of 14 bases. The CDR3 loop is CASSVDGGPSYGYTF. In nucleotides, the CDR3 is TGTGCCAGCAGCGTAGACGGAGGCCCCAGTTATGGCTACACCTTC.

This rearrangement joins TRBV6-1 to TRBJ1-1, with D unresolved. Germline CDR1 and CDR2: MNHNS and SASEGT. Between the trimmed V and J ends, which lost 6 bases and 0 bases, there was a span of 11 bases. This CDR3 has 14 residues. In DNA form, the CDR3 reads TGTGCCAGCAGCGCCGTGCTAATGAACACTGAAGCTTTCTTT. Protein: CASSAVLMNTEAFF.

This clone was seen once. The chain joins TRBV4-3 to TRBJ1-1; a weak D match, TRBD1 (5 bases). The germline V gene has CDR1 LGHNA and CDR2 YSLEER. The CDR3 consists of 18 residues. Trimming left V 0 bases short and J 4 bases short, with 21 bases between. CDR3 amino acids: CASSQDTARGGESTEAFF. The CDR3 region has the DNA TGCGCCAGCAGCCAAGATACCGCACGGGGAGGGGAGAGCACTGAAGCTTTCTTT.

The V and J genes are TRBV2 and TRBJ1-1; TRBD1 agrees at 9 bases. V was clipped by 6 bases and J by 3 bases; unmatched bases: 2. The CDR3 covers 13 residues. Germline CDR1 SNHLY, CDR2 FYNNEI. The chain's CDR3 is CASRGDRDTEAFF. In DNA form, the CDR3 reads TGTGCCAGCAGGGGGGACAGGGACACTGAAGCTTTCTTT.

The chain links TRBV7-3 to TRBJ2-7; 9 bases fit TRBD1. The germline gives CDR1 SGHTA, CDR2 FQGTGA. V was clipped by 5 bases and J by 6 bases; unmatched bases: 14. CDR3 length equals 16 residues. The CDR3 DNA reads TGTGCCAGCAGCCCAGGCCGCCGGGACAGGGCCCTCGAGCAGTACGTC. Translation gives CASSPGRRDRALEQYV.

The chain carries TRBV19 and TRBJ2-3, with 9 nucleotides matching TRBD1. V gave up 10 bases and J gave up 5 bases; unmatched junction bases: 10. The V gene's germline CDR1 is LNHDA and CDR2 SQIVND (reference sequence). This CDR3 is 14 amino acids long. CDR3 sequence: CATGTGSGGDTQYF. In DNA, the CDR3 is TGTGCCACGGGGACAGGGTCGGGTGGAGATACGCAGTATTTT.

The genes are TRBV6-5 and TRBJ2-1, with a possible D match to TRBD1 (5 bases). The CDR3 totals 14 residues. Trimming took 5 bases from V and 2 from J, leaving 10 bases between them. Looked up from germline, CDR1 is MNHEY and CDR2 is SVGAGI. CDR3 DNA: TGTGCCAGCAGTGGAAGGGGCGCCTACAATGAGCAGTTCTTC. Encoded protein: CASSGRGAYNEQFF.

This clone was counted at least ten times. The CDR3 DNA reads as TGTGCCAGCAGCTTAGCGGGCAGGGGGACCGGGGAGCTGTTTTTT. Its protein is CASSLAGRGTGELFF. The chain has TRBV7-6 and TRBJ2-2, with 7 positions matching TRBD1. This CDR3 has 15 amino acids. CDR1 SGHVS and CDR2 FNYEAQ come from the germline V gene. J was trimmed by 5 bases and V by 0 bases; bases with no gene match: 3.

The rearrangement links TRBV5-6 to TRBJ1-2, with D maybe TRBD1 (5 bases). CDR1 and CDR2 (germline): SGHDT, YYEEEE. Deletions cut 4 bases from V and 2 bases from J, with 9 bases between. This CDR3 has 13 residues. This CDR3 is CASSPGLNYGYTF. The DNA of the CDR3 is TGTGCCAGCAGCCCAGGGTTGAACTATGGCTACACCTTC.

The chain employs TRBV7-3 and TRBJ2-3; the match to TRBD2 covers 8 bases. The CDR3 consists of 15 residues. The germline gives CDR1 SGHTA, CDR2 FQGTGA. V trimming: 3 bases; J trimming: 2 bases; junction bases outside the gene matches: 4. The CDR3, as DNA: TGTGCCAGCAGCTTGCGGGGGGATCTCACAGATACGCAGTATTTT. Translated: CASSLRGDLTDTQYF.

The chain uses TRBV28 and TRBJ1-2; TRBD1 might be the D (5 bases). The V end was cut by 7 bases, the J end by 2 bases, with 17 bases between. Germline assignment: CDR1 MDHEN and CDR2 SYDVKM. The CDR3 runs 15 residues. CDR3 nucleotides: TGTGCCAGCACCATTCCCCAGGGTCAAAACTATGGCTACACCTTC. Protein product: CASTIPQGQNYGYTF.

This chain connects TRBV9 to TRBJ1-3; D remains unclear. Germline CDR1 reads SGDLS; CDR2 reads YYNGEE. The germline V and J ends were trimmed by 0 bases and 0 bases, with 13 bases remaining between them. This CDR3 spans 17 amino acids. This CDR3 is CASSVAEVVSSGNTIYF. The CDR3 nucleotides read TGTGCCAGCAGCGTAGCTGAGGTCGTATCCTCTGGAAACACCATATATTTT.

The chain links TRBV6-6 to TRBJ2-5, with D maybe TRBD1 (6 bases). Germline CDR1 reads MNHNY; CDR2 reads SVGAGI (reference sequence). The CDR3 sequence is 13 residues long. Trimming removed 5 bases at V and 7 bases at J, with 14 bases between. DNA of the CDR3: TGTGCCAGCAGTGTCGGACAGCTTGGGACCCAGTACTTC. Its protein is CASSVGQLGTQYF.

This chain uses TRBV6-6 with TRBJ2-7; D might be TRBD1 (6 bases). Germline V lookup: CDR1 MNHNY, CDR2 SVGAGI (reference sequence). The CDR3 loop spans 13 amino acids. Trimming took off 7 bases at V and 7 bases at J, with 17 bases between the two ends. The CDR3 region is CASKQGGNREQYF. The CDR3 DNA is TGTGCCAGCAAACAGGGTGGGAACCGAGAGCAGTACTTC.